This passage covers 26 T cell receptor beta chains from one sample sequenced in a study of T cell repertoires in cytomegalovirus infection. TCRdb recomputed calls from the reads with MiXCR, one row per CDR3 protein. The table shows 750,000 to 950,000 distinct CDR3 sequences, with almost 30% occurring only once. For these TCRs, the target antigens are not known. The sequencing here drew on cultured CD8+ T cells from PBMCs, taken from culture after CMV antigen stimulation. The receptors originated from a human donor in good health (CMV status not recorded). Some clones in this sample may be carry-over from other donors' samples.

There are many counts of this clonotype. This chain links TRBV12-3 or TRBV12-4 with TRBJ2-3, with D maybe TRBD2 (6 bases). The CDR3 contains 17 residues. Trimming pared 5 bases from V and 6 bases from J, leaving 24 bases between. Here the CDR3 DNA reads TGTGCCAGCAGTAATCCCCGGGCCGGAGGAGGGGCTGATACGCAGTATTTT. This gives the protein CASSNPRAGGGADTQYF.

The chain has TRBV6-2 or TRBV6-3 and TRBJ2-3; D is undetermined. The germline V gene encodes CDR1 MNHEY and CDR2 SVGEGT. The CDR3 has 16 residues. With 3 bases removed from V and 0 bases from J, the gap between germline ends came to 13 bases. CDR3 region: CASSYRTGNSTDTQYF. The DNA for the CDR3 is TGTGCCAGCAGTTATCGTACCGGAAATAGCACAGATACGCAGTATTTT.

This clonotype was counted many times. V usage is TRBV29-1 and J usage is TRBJ1-2; a possible D gene is TRBD1 (6 bases). The CDR3 spans 12 residues. Trimming pared 6 bases from V and 6 bases from J, leaving 14 bases between. Germline CDR1 reads SQVTM; CDR2 reads ANQGSEA. The CDR3 loop reads CSVWDTAHGYTF. CDR3 in DNA: TGCAGCGTCTGGGACACCGCTCATGGCTACACCTTC. The whole variable domain, filled in from reference TRBV29-1 and TRBJ1-2, reads SAVISQKPSRDICQRGTSLTIQCQVDSQVTMMFWYRQQPGQSLTLIATANQGSEATYESGFVIDKFPISRPNLTFSTLTVSNMSPEDSSIYLCSVWDTAHGYTFGSGTRLTVV.

The chain combines TRBV27 with TRBJ2-1; D is perhaps TRBD1 (5 bases). Germline CDR1 is MNHEY and CDR2 is SMNVEV (reference sequence). The length of the CDR3 is 14 residues. Deletions cut 6 bases from V and 9 bases from J, with 18 bases between. DNA of the CDR3: TGTGCCAGCAGCCCCAGGGATCGGCTAGGTGAGCAGTTCTTC. Its protein product is CASSPRDRLGEQFF.

J is TRBJ2-3 and V is TRBV19; 9 bases align to TRBD2. The CDR3 consists of 15 residues. With 5 bases clipped from V and 1 base from J, the junction kept 4 bases outside the gene matches. Germline-derived CDR1 and CDR2 are LNHDA and SQIVND (reference sequence). The CDR3 protein is CASSLTSGRTDTQYF. The CDR3 coding sequence is TGTGCCAGTAGTCTAACTAGCGGGCGCACAGATACGCAGTATTTT. Supplemented by reference TRBV19 and TRBJ2-3, the full variable domain reads DGGITQSPKYLFRKEGQNVTLSCEQNLNHDAMYWYRQDPGQGLRLIYYSQIVNDFQKGDIAEGYSVSREKKESFPLTVTSAQKNPTAFYLCASSLTSGRTDTQYFGPGTRLTVL.

The rearrangement joins TRBV6-1 to TRBJ2-7, with D perhaps TRBD1 (5 bases). V lost 3 bases and J 2 bases, leaving 11 bases between the germline ends. The germline gives CDR1 MNHNS, CDR2 SASEGT. The CDR3 spans 14 residues. Written as DNA, the CDR3 is TGTGCCAGCAGTGAGCCAGGGCTAGCCTACGAGCAGTACTTC. This codes for CASSEPGLAYEQYF.

This clonotype showed up just a few times. The chain joins TRBV6-5 to TRBJ1-1, with no clear D. Germline loops: CDR1 MNHEY, CDR2 SVGAGI. This CDR3 is built from 14 residues. With 2 bases removed from V and 4 bases from J, the gap between germline ends came to 11 bases. The CDR3 bases are TGTGCCAGCAGTTACGTTGGGGAGGTCACTGAAGCTTTCTTT. Translated: CASSYVGEVTEAFF.

This clonotype showed up just a few times. The chain joins TRBV9 to TRBJ2-7, with 8 bases fitting TRBD1. There are 13 residues in the CDR3. Trimming at V came to 4 bases and at J to 5 bases, leaving 5 bases not matched to a gene. The V gene's germline CDR1 is SGDLS and CDR2 YYNGEE. In DNA form, the CDR3 reads TGTGCCAGCAGCATTCGGACAGGGAACGAGCAGTACTTC. This encodes CASSIRTGNEQYF.

V gene TRBV27 combines with J gene TRBJ1-1, with D tentatively TRBD1 (5 bases). The germline CDR1 and CDR2 sequences are MNHEY and SMNVEV (reference sequence). The CDR3 has 13 residues. V was pared by 7 bases and J by 5 bases, with 14 bases between. CDR3 nucleotides: TGTGCCAGCAACGTGCGGGGCAGGACTGAAGCTTTCTTT. It codes for CASNVRGRTEAFF.

The chain has TRBV7-2 and TRBJ2-5; D is tentatively TRBD1 or TRBD2 (6 bases each). With 3 bases removed from V and 5 bases from J, the gap between germline ends came to 16 bases. This CDR3 has 15 amino acids. Germline lookup yields CDR1 SGHTA and CDR2 FQGNSA. This chain's CDR3 is CASSFRPGARETQYF. The CDR3 nucleotides read TGTGCCAGCAGCTTTAGACCGGGGGCCCGGGAGACCCAGTACTTC.

V gene TRBV10-3 combines with J gene TRBJ1-6; D may be TRBD1 (6 bases). The germline V gene encodes CDR1 ENHRY and CDR2 SYGVKD. The CDR3 sequence is 12 residues long. Trimming stripped 10 bases from V and 9 bases from J, with 13 bases between. The CDR3, as DNA: TGTGCCAGCCGGGACACCCGTTCACCCCTCCACTTT. Translated: CASRDTRSPLHF.

In this sample, this clonotype turned up a few times. The genes are TRBV7-9 and TRBJ1-5; a weak D match, TRBD1 (5 bases). The V end lost 3 bases, the J end lost 4 bases, and 16 bases lay between the germline ends. The CDR3 has 16 residues. CDR1 SEHNR and CDR2 FQNEAQ come from the germline V gene (reference sequence). CDR3 DNA: TGTGCCAGCAGCTTTTCAGGAGACAGAAATAATCAGCCCCAGCATTTT. It is translated as CASSFSGDRNNQPQHF. The full variable domain, with the rest looked up from reference TRBV7-9 and TRBJ1-5, is DTGVSQNPRHKITKRGQNVTFRCDPISEHNRLYWYRQTLGQGPEFLTYFQNEAQLEKSRLLSDRFSAERPKGSFSTLEIQRTEQGDSAMYLCASSFSGDRNNQPQHFGDGTRLSIL.

The CDR3 loop is CASNSGFGAEAFF. Here the CDR3 DNA reads TGTGCCAGCAACTCAGGGTTCGGGGCTGAAGCTTTCTTT. The chain has TRBV6-2 or TRBV6-3 and TRBJ1-1; TRBD1 might be the D (5 bases). CDR3 length equals 13 residues. V shed 7 bases and J shed 6 bases, with 15 bases lying between them. In germline, CDR1 is MNHEY, CDR2 SVGEGT.

This rearrangement joins TRBV6-5 to TRBJ2-1; D may be TRBD2 (5 bases). CDR3 length: 14 amino acids. Germline assignment: CDR1 MNHEY and CDR2 SVGAGI. Deletions cut 0 bases from V and 9 bases from J, with 12 bases between. For the CDR3, the DNA is TGTGCCAGCAGTTACTCGGACTCCTCGGGTGAGCAGTTCTTC. Translation gives CASSYSDSSGEQFF.

The rearrangement joins TRBV4-1 to TRBJ1-1; TRBD1 matches at 7 bases. The CDR3 covers 15 residues. The junction had 11 bases not matched to a gene; V was cut back by 6 bases and J by 4 bases. Per the germline V gene, CDR1 is MGHRA and CDR2 is YSYEKL. The CDR3 DNA reads TGCGCCAGCAGGACCAGACAGGGAATGAGCACTGAAGCTTTCTTT. This encodes CASRTRQGMSTEAFF.

This clonotype was observed at least ten times. J is TRBJ1-6 and V is TRBV6-5; perhaps TRBD1 as D (5 bases). Germline CDR1 reads MNHEY; CDR2 reads SVGAGI. V was shortened by 1 base and J by 7 bases, with 20 bases between the two germline ends. This CDR3 is 18 amino acids long. In nucleotides, the CDR3 is TGTGCCAGCAGTTACTTCCCTGCGGGCCCCGGGGCCAATTCACCCCTCCACTTT. Amino acids: CASSYFPAGPGANSPLHF.

The J gene is TRBJ2-2, the V gene TRBV24-1; the match to TRBD1 covers 7 bases. The CDR3 has 16 residues. The junction had 8 bases not matched to a gene; V was cut back by 7 bases and J by 1 base. Germline CDR1 is KGHDR and CDR2 is SFDVKD. CDR3 protein: CATRARGQENTGELFF. The CDR3 nucleotides read TGTGCCACCAGGGCCCGTGGACAGGAGAACACCGGGGAGCTGTTTTTT.

The gene calls are TRBV7-9 and TRBJ1-6; maybe TRBD1 (6 bases). The CDR3 runs to 11 residues. CDR1 is SEHNR and CDR2 is FQNEAQ in the germline V gene (reference sequence). V gave up 3 bases and J gave up 13 bases, with 7 bases separating them. The CDR3 is CASSFTGPLHF. The CDR3 DNA is TGTGCCAGCAGCTTTACAGGGCCCCTCCACTTT.

The V gene is TRBV12-3 or TRBV12-4, the J gene TRBJ2-3; 7 positions agree with TRBD2. V lost 7 bases, J lost 2 bases, and 9 bases stayed unmatched. The CDR3 extends over 15 amino acids. CDR3 protein: CASKDRDYHTDTQYF. The CDR3 DNA follows: TGTGCCAGCAAGGACCGGGACTACCACACAGATACGCAGTATTTT.

The chain uses TRBV6-2 or TRBV6-3 and TRBJ1-5; TRBD1 might be the D (6 bases). The CDR3 length is 18 residues. Germline CDR1 and CDR2: MNHEY and SVGEGT. Trimming cost V 5 bases and J 0 bases, with 20 bases left between them. CDR3 DNA: TGTGCCAGCAGTCGGGGGGCCTCGGCATACAATAGCAATCAGCCCCAGCATTTT. Residues: CASSRGASAYNSNQPQHF.

This chain joins TRBV7-6 and TRBJ2-6, with D possibly being TRBD1 or TRBD2 (6 bases each). V gave up 4 bases and J gave up 5 bases, with 9 bases separating them. The V gene's germline CDR1 is SGHVS and CDR2 FNYEAQ. This CDR3 has 14 residues. CDR3 DNA sequence: TGTGCCAGCAGCTACGGGGGCTGGGCCAACGTCCTGACTTTC. It codes for CASSYGGWANVLTF. The full variable domain, with the rest looked up from reference TRBV7-6 and TRBJ2-6, is GAGVSQSPRYKVTKRGQDVALRCDPISGHVSLYWYRQALGQGPEFLTYFNYEAQQDKSGLPNDRFSAERPEGSISTLTIQRTEQRDSAMYRCASSYGGWANVLTFGAGSRLTVL.

This clonotype was observed a handful of times. The J gene is TRBJ2-4, the V gene TRBV11-2; a possible D gene is TRBD2 (7 bases). The CDR3 is 17 amino acids. The V and J ends lost 2 bases and 2 bases respectively, with 16 bases between them. Germline CDR1 is SGHAT and CDR2 is FQNNGV. The CDR3, as DNA: TGTGCCAGCAGCTTAAAAATGGGGGGGCAACCCAAAAACATTCAGTACTTC. Amino acids: CASSLKMGGQPKNIQYF.

This clonotype was observed a few times. This chain joins TRBV7-6 and TRBJ1-2; D perhaps matches TRBD1 (6 bases). The CDR3 runs 16 residues. V lost 3 bases to trimming and J lost 2 bases, with 16 bases between them. The germline gives CDR1 SGHVS, CDR2 FNYEAQ. CDR3 amino acids: CASSFVPGQENYGYTF. The CDR3 region has the DNA TGTGCCAGCAGCTTTGTCCCGGGACAAGAGAACTATGGCTACACCTTC.

J is TRBJ2-7 and V is TRBV5-6, with D perhaps TRBD2 (6 bases). The CDR3 consists of 14 residues. Germline V gene lookup returns CDR1 SGHDT and CDR2 YYEEEE. The V gene lost 5 bases and the J gene lost 3 bases, with 15 bases spanning the gap. Here the CDR3 reads CASSPKAGFYEQYF. The CDR3 region has the DNA TGTGCCAGCAGTCCCAAGGCGGGATTCTACGAGCAGTACTTC. Combining the CDR3 with reference TRBV5-6 and TRBJ2-7 gives the whole variable domain DAGVTQSPTHLIKTRGQQVTLRCSPKSGHDTVSWYQQALGQGPQFIFQYYEEEERQRGNFPDRFSGHQFPNYSSELNVNALLLGDSALYLCASSPKAGFYEQYFGPGTRLTVT.

The V call is TRBV6-2 or TRBV6-3, the J call TRBJ2-3; D gene unclear. V shed 2 bases and J shed 2 bases, with 14 bases lying between them. CDR1 is MNHEY and CDR2 is SVGEGT in the germline V gene. The CDR3 spans 16 residues. The CDR3 coding sequence is TGTGCCAGCAGTTACGAGGCGACAACCTACACAGATACGCAGTATTTT. Protein sequence: CASSYEATTYTDTQYF.

This rearrangement joins TRBV27 to TRBJ2-7, with 9 nucleotides matching TRBD2. V was pared by 6 bases and J by 2 bases, with 11 bases of the junction left unmatched. In germline, CDR1 is MNHEY, CDR2 SMNVEV (reference sequence). The CDR3 spans 16 residues. In DNA form, the CDR3 reads TGTGCCAGCAGCTTGGGTGGAGCGGGGGGAACCTACGAGCAGTACGTC. Its translation: CASSLGGAGGTYEQYV.